Presented here are 14 T cell receptor beta chains from one specimen sequenced in a study of Tregs in tolerant kidney transplant recipients. The protocol was immunoSEQ multiplex PCR, while the TCRdb copy is restricted to in-frame clones and leaves out a portion. Of fewer than 55,000 clones in the sample, over 85% were seen once. Mixed chimerism was transient after nonmyeloablative marrow transplants from related graft donors. The specimen comprised CD8+ T cells from blood (PBMCs), sampled 12 months after the transplant. These receptors all stem from a human patient who received a combined kidney and bone marrow transplant. Some T cells could come from the graft donor.

The rearrangement uses TRBV19 and TRBJ2-1; maybe TRBD2 (6 bases). The germline gives CDR1 LNHDA, CDR2 SQIVND (reference sequence). This CDR3 is built from 16 residues. V lost 3 bases, J lost 5 bases, and 17 bases lay in between. CDR3 loop: CASSMNGGYPDNEQFF. The CDR3 DNA follows: TGTGCCAGTAGTATGAACGGGGGATATCCGGACAATGAGCAGTTCTTC.

This chain joins TRBV15 and TRBJ1-3, with D possibly being TRBD1 (6 bases). V lost 2 bases and J 4 bases, leaving 15 bases between the germline ends. Germline V gene sequence: CDR1 LNHNV, CDR2 YYDKDF (reference sequence). This CDR3 is 16 amino acids long. The CDR3 here is CATSRPGQTRGNTIYF. The CDR3 bases are TGTGCCACCAGCAGACCAGGACAGACTCGAGGAAACACCATATATTTT.

The chain has TRBV7-6 and TRBJ2-7, with 10 bases fitting TRBD1. Germline CDR1 SGHVS, CDR2 FNYEAQ. The CDR3 contains 16 residues. The V and J ends lost 5 bases and 5 bases, in that order; junction bases with no gene match: 12. In DNA, the CDR3 is TGTGCCAGCAGCCCAGCTCTCCGGGACAGGGGTCACGAGCAGTACTTC. Translation: CASSPALRDRGHEQYF.

The V gene is TRBV11-1, the J gene TRBJ2-3; perhaps TRBD1 as D (6 bases). The V gene's germline CDR1 is SGHAT and CDR2 FQDESV (reference sequence). The CDR3 is made up of 16 amino acids. V shed 6 bases and J shed 2 bases, with 18 bases lying between them. The CDR3 DNA sequence: TGTGCCAGCAGGTTACAGGCAGGGGACCTCACAGATACGCAGTATTTT. The encoded protein is CASRLQAGDLTDTQYF.

The CDR3 loop is CASSFRFEGVGELFF. CDR3 sequence (DNA): TGTGCCAGCAGCTTTAGGTTCGAAGGAGTCGGGGAGCTGTTTTTT. The chain is built from TRBV7-9 and TRBJ2-2; D is undetermined. The CDR3 is 15 amino acids. Trimming cost V 3 bases and J 7 bases, with 15 bases left between them. CDR1 and CDR2 (germline): SEHNR, FQNEAQ (reference sequence).

The CDR3 nucleotides are TGTGCCAGTAGTATATGGTCGGGAATGGATGGCTACACCTTC. Encoded protein: CASSIWSGMDGYTF. The chain recombines TRBV19 with TRBJ1-2; D is unresolved. The CDR3 runs 14 residues. Germline values: CDR1 LNHDA, CDR2 SQIVND (reference sequence). Trimming took off 2 bases at V and 6 bases at J, with 13 bases between the two ends.

The V call is TRBV27, the J call TRBJ2-5; TRBD2 matches 8 bases. The DNA end lines up better with TRBJ2-7; the J call may be wrong. Germline-derived CDR1 and CDR2 are MNHEY and SMNVEV (reference sequence). The CDR3 totals 14 residues. DNA of the CDR3: TGTGCCAGCAGTCATCGGGGGGGGCCTGCCGAGCAGTACTTC. This translates into CASSHRGGPAEQYF.

V gene TRBV27 combines with J gene TRBJ1-1; 9 bases are shared with TRBD1. Germline CDR1 and CDR2: MNHEY and SMNVEV (reference sequence). The CDR3 sequence is 14 residues long. The trim removed 2 bases at V and 6 bases at J, leaving 4 bases unmatched. Here the CDR3 reads CASSLARTGAEAFF. CDR3 bases: TGTGCCAGCAGTTTAGCCCGGACAGGGGCTGAAGCTTTCTTT.

The V gene is TRBV15, the J gene TRBJ1-4; 11 bases line up with TRBD1. The CDR3 has 14 residues. V was clipped by 4 bases and J by 6 bases; unmatched bases: 1. Germline CDR1 LNHNV, CDR2 YYDKDF (reference sequence). CDR3 sequence (DNA): TGTGCCACCAGCAAGGACAGGGGGCATGAAAAACTGTTTTTT. As protein: CATSKDRGHEKLFF.

The V gene is TRBV9, the J gene TRBJ1-1, with D perhaps matching TRBD1 (5 bases). CDR1 and CDR2 from the germline V gene are SGDLS and YYNGEE. The CDR3 consists of 13 residues. Between the trimmed V and J ends, which lost 3 bases and 8 bases, there was a span of 14 bases. This CDR3 is CASSEGVGGEAFF. Here the CDR3 DNA reads TGTGCCAGCAGCGAAGGGGTTGGAGGGGAAGCTTTCTTT.

This clone was counted once. V usage is TRBV30 and J usage is TRBJ2-7; 8 bases are a match to TRBD1. CDR3 length equals 15 residues. Germline loops: CDR1 GTSNPN, CDR2 SVGIG (reference sequence). The J segment lost 3 bases and the V segment lost 1 base, leaving 8 bases of the junction unmatched. The CDR3, as DNA: TGTGCCTGGAGTGGGACAGGGAGAACCTACTACGAGCAGTACTTC. Encoded protein: CAWSGTGRTYYEQYF.

The V gene is TRBV6-5, the J gene TRBJ2-3; maybe TRBD1 (5 bases). Trimming cost V 6 bases and J 5 bases, with 6 bases left between them. The CDR3 runs 11 residues. Germline V lookup: CDR1 MNHEY, CDR2 SVGAGI. DNA of the CDR3: TGTGCCAGCAGCCAGGGAGATACGCAGTATTTT. It encodes CASSQGDTQYF.

The CDR3 here is CSARSSEEYF. The CDR3 DNA follows: TGCAGTGCTAGATCTAGTGAGGAGTACTTC. This chain connects TRBV20-1 to TRBJ2-7; the D is unclear. The germline CDR1 and CDR2 sequences are DFQATT and SNEGSKA (reference sequence). CDR3 size: 10 residues. The V end was cut by 2 bases, the J end by 11 bases, with 10 bases between.

The rearrangement links TRBV7-6 to TRBJ2-6; TRBD1 agrees at 9 bases. This CDR3 has 18 amino acids. The V and J ends lost 5 bases and 0 bases, in that order; junction bases with no gene match: 8. The germline gives CDR1 SGHVS, CDR2 FNYEAQ. CDR3 in DNA: TGTGCCAGCAGCCCGCCGGGACAGGGAAGCTCTGGGGCCAACGTCCTGACTTTC. As protein: CASSPPGQGSSGANVLTF.